This passage covers 5 T cell receptor beta chains from one sample sequenced in a study of blood T cell repertoires in COVID-19. Method: immunoSEQ multiplex PCR; TCRdb's copy keeps in-frame clones and lacks some. The data hold about 480,000 clones, with roughly 90% observed a single time. Input material: PBMCs or T cells enriched from blood (not recorded which). The receptors come from a woman in her thirties or forties who had recovered from COVID-19.

This chain joins TRBV13 and TRBJ2-5; TRBD1 agrees at 10 bases. The V and J ends lost 4 bases and 4 bases, in that order; junction bases with no gene match: 3. The germline V gene has CDR1 PRHDT and CDR2 FYEKMQ (reference sequence). The CDR3 spans 14 residues. The CDR3 bases are TGTGCCAGCAGCTCGAGACAGGGGGCAGAGACCCAGTACTTC. It encodes CASSSRQGAETQYF.

The genes are TRBV9 and TRBJ2-3; D call uncertain. The CDR3 consists of 12 residues. Germline lookup yields CDR1 SGDLS and CDR2 YYNGEE. V shed 4 bases and J shed 6 bases, with 9 bases lying between them. For the CDR3, the DNA is TGTGCCAGCAGCCCAAGAGCGGATACGCAGTATTTT. This codes for CASSPRADTQYF.

This chain links TRBV25-1 with TRBJ2-5; 8 bases fit TRBD2. Unmatched junction bases numbered 9, after V lost 4 bases and J lost 5 bases. Germline-derived CDR1 and CDR2 are MGHDK and SYGVNS. This CDR3 region has 15 residues. The CDR3 nucleotides read TGTGCCAGCAGTGCCACGGGAGGGAGGCGGGAGACCCAGTACTTC. This sequence encodes CASSATGGRRETQYF.

The rearrangement joins TRBV11-3 to TRBJ2-1, with 12 bases that match TRBD2. This CDR3 has 19 residues. Trimming at V came to 5 bases and at J to 0 bases, leaving 11 bases not matched to a gene. In germline, CDR1 is SGHNT, CDR2 YENEEA. The CDR3 DNA follows: TGTGCCAGCAGCCCGATCCCGGGACTAGCGGGCCCCTCCTACAATGAGCAGTTCTTC. Translating gives CASSPIPGLAGPSYNEQFF.

This clone was seen once. V and J are TRBV5-5 and TRBJ1-2; D ambiguous. The V end was cut by 0 bases, the J end by 7 bases, with 10 bases between. Germline CDR1 and CDR2: SGHKS and YYEKEE (reference sequence). The CDR3 totals 13 residues. CDR3 nucleotides: TGTGCCAGCAGCTTGGCAGGAACGGTTGGCTACACCTTC. Translation gives CASSLAGTVGYTF.